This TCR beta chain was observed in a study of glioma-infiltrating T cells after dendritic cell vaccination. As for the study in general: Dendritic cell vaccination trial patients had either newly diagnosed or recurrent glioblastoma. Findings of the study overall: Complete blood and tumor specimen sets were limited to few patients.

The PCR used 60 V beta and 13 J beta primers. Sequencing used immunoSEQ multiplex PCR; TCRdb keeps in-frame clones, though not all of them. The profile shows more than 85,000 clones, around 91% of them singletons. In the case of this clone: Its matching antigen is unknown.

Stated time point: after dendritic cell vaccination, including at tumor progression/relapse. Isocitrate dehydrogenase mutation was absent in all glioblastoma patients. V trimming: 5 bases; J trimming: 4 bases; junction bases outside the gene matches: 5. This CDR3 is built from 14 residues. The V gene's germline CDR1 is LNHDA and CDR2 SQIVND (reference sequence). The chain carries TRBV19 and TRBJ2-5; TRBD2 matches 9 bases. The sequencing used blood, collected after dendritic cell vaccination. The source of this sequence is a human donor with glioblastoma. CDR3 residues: CASSVTSGPETQYF. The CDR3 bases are TGTGCCAGTAGTGTCACTAGCGGGCCAGAGACCCAGTACTTC.